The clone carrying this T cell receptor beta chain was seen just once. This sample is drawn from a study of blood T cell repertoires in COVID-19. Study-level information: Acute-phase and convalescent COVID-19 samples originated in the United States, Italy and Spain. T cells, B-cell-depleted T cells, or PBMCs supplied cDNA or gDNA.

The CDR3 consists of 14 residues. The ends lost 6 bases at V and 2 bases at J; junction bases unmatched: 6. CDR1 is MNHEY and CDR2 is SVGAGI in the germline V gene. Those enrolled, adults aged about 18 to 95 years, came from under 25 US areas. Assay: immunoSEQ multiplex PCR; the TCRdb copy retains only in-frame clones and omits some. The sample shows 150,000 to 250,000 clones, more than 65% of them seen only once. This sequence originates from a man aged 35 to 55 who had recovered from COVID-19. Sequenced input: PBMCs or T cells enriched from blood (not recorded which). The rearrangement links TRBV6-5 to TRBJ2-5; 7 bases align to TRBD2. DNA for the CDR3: TGTGCCAGCAGGGTAAATAGCGGGCAAGAGACCCAGTACTTC. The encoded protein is CASRVNSGQETQYF.